This TCR beta chain originates from a study of T cells in Graves' hyperthyroidism and ophthalmopathy. The CDR3 sequence is 14 residues long. Germline values: CDR1 MNHEY, CDR2 SVGEGT. V was pared by 7 bases and J by 4 bases, with 14 bases between. This clonotype was counted ten times or more. No antigen is known for it. TCR beta CDR3 sequences were amplified from RNA transcripts. The study used the HTBI primer set for a first-round RT-PCR of the TCR CDR3. TCRdb itself ran the multiplex PCR reads through MiXCR, one entry per CDR3 protein. The profile shows 380,000 or so distinct CDR3 sequences, 14% of them singletons. Absence of ophthalmopathy progression within 18 months defined stable Graves' hyperthyroidism. Lactation, pregnancy, other autoimmune disease or uncontrolled infection led to exclusion of patients. Study-wide results and caveats: Blood shared most expanded thyroid clonotypes above 0.001.

The chain recombines TRBV6-2 or TRBV6-3 with TRBJ1-5; D may be TRBD1 (6 bases). Sequencing was done on a sample of blood. The receptor was isolated from a woman aged 30 to 39 with Graves' hyperthyroidism. CDR3 sequence: CASTMKQGNQPQHF. CDR3 in DNA: TGTGCCAGCACCATGAAACAGGGAAATCAGCCCCAGCATTTT.